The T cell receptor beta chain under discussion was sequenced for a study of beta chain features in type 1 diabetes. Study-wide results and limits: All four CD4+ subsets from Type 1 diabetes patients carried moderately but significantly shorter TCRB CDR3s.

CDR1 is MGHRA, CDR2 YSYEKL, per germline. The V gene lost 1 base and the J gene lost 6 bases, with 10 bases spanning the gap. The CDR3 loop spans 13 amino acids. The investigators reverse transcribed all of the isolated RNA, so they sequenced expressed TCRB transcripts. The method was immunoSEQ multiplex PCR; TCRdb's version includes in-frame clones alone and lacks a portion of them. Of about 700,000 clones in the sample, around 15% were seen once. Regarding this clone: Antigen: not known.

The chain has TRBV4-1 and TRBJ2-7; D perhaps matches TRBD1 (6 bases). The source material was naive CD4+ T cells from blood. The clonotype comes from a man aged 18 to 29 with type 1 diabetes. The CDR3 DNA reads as TGCGCCAGCAGCCAAGTGGACAGACCCGAGCAGTACTTC. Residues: CASSQVDRPEQYF.